This T cell receptor beta chain was documented in a study of OX40 agonist ivuxolimab in advanced cancers. Whole-study results and caveats: Expanded peripheral T cell antigen specificity was not determined.

The assay was immunoSEQ multiplex PCR, and TCRdb's table has in-frame clones only and misses some. The sample includes more than 75,000 clones, around 84% of them seen just once. Details on this clone: The antigen remains unidentified.

Per the germline V gene, CDR1 is SGHVS and CDR2 is FNYEAQ. The CDR3 length is 14 residues. V lost 1 base and J lost 8, with 12 bases in between. The TCR comes from an adult with an advanced solid tumor such as melanoma, head and neck, liver or kidney cancer. The starting material was CD4+ or CD8+ T cells sorted from blood, obtained in a trial of the OX40 agonist ivuxolimab. This chain uses TRBV7-6 with TRBJ2-1; weak D call: TRBD2 (6 bases). The CDR3 loop is CASSLGSWGDEQFF. In DNA form, the CDR3 reads TGTGCCAGCAGCTTAGGCTCGTGGGGGGATGAGCAGTTCTTC.